Below are 29 T cell receptor beta chains sequenced from a single sample in a study of human T cells and chemical hapten exposure. The time point: patch test 3, about 24 weeks after DPC sensitization. The treatment is: therapeutic diphenylcyclopropenone sensitization with weekly scalp DPC. TCRdb passed the RACE reads through MiXCR, listing each CDR3 protein once. The sample has tens of thousands of distinct CDR3 sequences, 10% to 15% seen once; the top ten hold roughly 5.7%. Sample: whole blood, taken in connection with sensitization to the hapten diphenylcyclopropenone (DPC). The receptors here all came from a woman aged 50 to 65 with alopecia areata. Some clones in this sample may be carry-over from other donors' samples.

This clonotype was seen ten or more times. The V gene is TRBV5-1, the J gene TRBJ2-1, with 7 bases lining up with TRBD2. In germline, CDR1 is SGHRS, CDR2 YFSETQ. The CDR3 totals 15 residues. V gave up 4 bases and J gave up 7 bases; unmatched junction bases: 11. The CDR3, as DNA: TGCGCCAGCAGCCAAGGACTAGGGGAAAATAATGAGCAGTTCTTC. It specifies CASSQGLGENNEQFF. The complete variable domain, with remaining parts taken from reference TRBV5-1 and TRBJ2-1, reads KAGVTQTPRYLIKTRGQQVTLSCSPISGHRSVSWYQQTPGQGLQFLFEYFSETQRNKGNFPGRFSGRQFSNSRSEMNVSTLELGDSALYLCASSQGLGENNEQFFGPGTRLTVL.

The V gene is TRBV4-1, the J gene TRBJ1-5; D ambiguous. This CDR3 region has 13 residues. The V gene lost 0 bases and the J gene lost 6 bases, with 6 bases spanning the gap. Germline V gives CDR1 MGHRA, CDR2 YSYEKL. The CDR3 DNA sequence: TGCGCCAGCAGCCAAGAAGGGCGTCAGCCCCAGCATTTT. This translates into CASSQEGRQPQHF.

This clonotype showed up many times. The J gene is TRBJ1-2, the V gene TRBV18; D is perhaps TRBD1 (6 bases). The germline CDR1 and CDR2 sequences are KGHSH and LQKENI. Trimming stripped 3 bases from V and 7 bases from J, with 18 bases between. The CDR3 spans 15 residues. CDR3 loop: CASSPPSGDMAGYTF. For the CDR3, the DNA is TGTGCCAGCTCACCCCCCAGCGGGGACATGGCTGGCTACACCTTC.

This clonotype occurred a few times. V and J are TRBV7-9 and TRBJ2-7; 10 positions match TRBD2. V trimming: 3 bases; J trimming: 2 bases; junction bases outside the gene matches: 1. This CDR3 contains 14 residues. Germline assignment: CDR1 SEHNR and CDR2 FQNEAQ (reference sequence). The DNA of the CDR3 is TGTGCCAGCAGCTTGAGCGGGAGGGCCTACGAGCAGTACTTC. This translates into CASSLSGRAYEQYF. Using reference TRBV7-9 and TRBJ2-7 for the parts outside the CDR3, the full variable domain is DTGVSQNPRHKITKRGQNVTFRCDPISEHNRLYWYRQTLGQGPEFLTYFQNEAQLEKSRLLSDRFSAERPKGSFSTLEIQRTEQGDSAMYLCASSLSGRAYEQYFGPGTRLTVT.

The J gene is TRBJ2-7, the V gene TRBV11-2; 8 bases line up with TRBD1. The CDR3 is made up of 15 amino acids. Germline V gives CDR1 SGHAT, CDR2 FQNNGV. V gave up 6 bases and J gave up 2 bases; unmatched junction bases: 9. In DNA form, the CDR3 reads TGTGCCAGCAGACCAGGGGGCGCGTTCGCCTACGAGCAGTACTTC. Amino acids: CASRPGGAFAYEQYF.

This rearrangement joins TRBV29-1 to TRBJ1-1; TRBD1 aligns across 7 bases. The germline CDR1 and CDR2 sequences are SQVTM and ANQGSEA. The CDR3 contains 11 residues. V lost 7 bases, J lost 8 bases, and 7 bases stayed unmatched. The CDR3 coding sequence is TGCAGCGCTGGGACAGCCTTCGAAGCTTTCTTT. Translating gives CSAGTAFEAFF.

This clonotype was seen more than once but under ten times. This chain links TRBV29-1 with TRBJ2-5; 8 nucleotides match TRBD2. Germline V gene data show CDR1 as SQVTM and CDR2 as ANQGSEA. V trimming: 4 bases; J trimming: 5 bases; junction bases outside the gene matches: 9. CDR3 size: 14 residues. The CDR3 DNA sequence: TGCAGCGTTGCGCCAGCGGGAGTAGGCGAGACCCAGTACTTC. Translated, it gives CSVAPAGVGETQYF.

This clonotype showed up just a few times. The J gene is TRBJ1-5, the V gene TRBV6-5; perhaps TRBD1 as D (5 bases). Trimming pared 4 bases from V and 3 bases from J, leaving 25 bases between. CDR1 MNHEY and CDR2 SVGAGI come from the germline V gene. This CDR3 comprises 19 residues. The CDR3 nucleotides read TGTGCCAGCAGTTTACTATCCCCGGGGCCTGAAGGGCCCAATCAGCCCCAGCATTTT. Protein: CASSLLSPGPEGPNQPQHF.

The chain combines TRBV20-1 with TRBJ2-3; TRBD2 agrees at 10 bases. CDR3 length equals 16 residues. Germline lookup yields CDR1 DFQATT and CDR2 SNEGSKA (reference sequence). Trimming at V came to 5 bases and at J to 6 bases, leaving 14 bases not matched to a gene. CDR3 amino acids: CSAQGLSGGPADTQYF. The CDR3, as DNA: TGCAGTGCTCAAGGACTTAGCGGGGGGCCCGCGGATACGCAGTATTTT.

The sample holds a few counts of this clonotype. The rearrangement links TRBV29-1 to TRBJ1-1, with a possible D match to TRBD1 (5 bases). Germline V lookup: CDR1 SQVTM, CDR2 ANQGSEA. The CDR3 consists of 12 residues. V lost 4 bases, J lost 1 base, and 7 bases lay in between. Written as DNA, the CDR3 is TGCAGCGTTGTCCAGGGGAACACTGAAGCTTTCTTT. This encodes CSVVQGNTEAFF.

This clonotype was recorded a few times. V and J are TRBV27 and TRBJ2-7; TRBD2 might be the D (5 bases). The CDR3 sequence is 12 residues long. CDR1 and CDR2 (germline): MNHEY, SMNVEV (reference sequence). Trimming shortened V by 7 bases and J by 6 bases, and 13 bases separated the two germline ends. CDR3 DNA: TGTGCCAGCACCGCGGGTTTAGGCGAGCAGTACTTC. As protein: CASTAGLGEQYF.

The chain carries TRBV5-6 and TRBJ2-7; 13 bases line up with TRBD2. CDR3 length: 14 residues. Trimming removed 3 bases from V and 7 bases from J; junction bases left unmatched: 4. Germline CDR1 reads SGHDT; CDR2 reads YYEEEE. In DNA, the CDR3 is TGTGCCAGCAGCTGGGAGACTAGCGGGAGGGAGCAGTACTTC. Amino acid sequence: CASSWETSGREQYF.

This chain links TRBV6-1 with TRBJ2-5; 12 bases agree with TRBD2. The CDR3 totals 14 residues. Germline CDR1 is MNHNS and CDR2 is SASEGT. Germline trimming cut 7 bases from V and 4 bases from J; bases unmatched to any gene: 4. The CDR3 region has the DNA TGTGCCAGCAACCTAGCGGGAGGGCGAGAGACCCAGTACTTC. Translating gives CASNLAGGRETQYF.

This clonotype was seen more than once but under ten times. The chain combines TRBV10-2 with TRBJ1-1; TRBD1 matches 7 bases. Germline V gene lookup returns CDR1 WSHSY and CDR2 SAAADI. CDR3 length: 13 residues. V trimming: 6 bases; J trimming: 5 bases; junction bases outside the gene matches: 6. CDR3 loop: CASRTGQWTEAFF. The DNA for the CDR3 is TGCGCCAGCAGAACGGGACAGTGGACTGAAGCTTTCTTT.

This clonotype was found many times. The chain is built from TRBV18 and TRBJ2-1; D is undetermined. Trimming took 3 bases from V and 0 from J, leaving 12 bases between them. The CDR3 length is 16 residues. Germline CDR1 KGHSH, CDR2 LQKENI. The CDR3 here is CASSPQTASSYNEQFF. As DNA, the CDR3 is TGTGCCAGCTCACCGCAGACCGCAAGCTCCTACAATGAGCAGTTCTTC.

This clonotype was seen ten or more times. The chain uses TRBV11-2 and TRBJ1-2; D remains ambiguous. CDR1 SGHAT and CDR2 FQNNGV come from the germline V gene. V lost 0 bases and J lost 2, with 10 bases in between. This CDR3 region has 15 residues. CDR3 DNA sequence: TGTGCCAGCAGCTTAGATCGAAACTCCAACTATGGCTACACCTTC. This gives the protein CASSLDRNSNYGYTF.

This clonotype was found many times. The chain carries TRBV11-2 and TRBJ1-1; a weak D match, TRBD1 (5 bases). Trimming stripped 5 bases from V and 0 bases from J, with 19 bases between. Looked up from germline, CDR1 is SGHAT and CDR2 is FQNNGV. This CDR3 comprises 17 residues. The CDR3 DNA is TGTGCCAGCAGCATTAGGGACGGTTCGAATCTGAACACTGAAGCTTTCTTT. The encoded protein is CASSIRDGSNLNTEAFF.

This clonotype was observed at least ten times. The gene calls are TRBV29-1 and TRBJ1-4; 8 bases agree with TRBD1. The germline V gene encodes CDR1 SQVTM and CDR2 ANQGSEA. CDR3 length: 12 amino acids. Trimming at V came to 7 bases and at J to 6 bases, leaving 4 bases not matched to a gene. This chain's CDR3 is CSAGTGYEKLFF. The CDR3 region has the DNA TGCAGCGCAGGGACAGGATATGAAAAACTGTTTTTT.

This chain connects TRBV18 to TRBJ2-1, with TRBD2 matching over 13 bases. V lost 2 bases, J lost 8 bases, and 3 bases stayed unmatched. This CDR3 region has 15 residues. CDR1 is KGHSH, CDR2 LQKENI, per germline. The CDR3 spells CASSPGLAGVDEQFF. In nucleotides, the CDR3 is TGTGCCAGCTCACCAGGACTAGCGGGAGTGGATGAGCAGTTCTTC.

Only a few counts were recorded for this clonotype. The rearrangement links TRBV5-4 to TRBJ2-3; D is perhaps TRBD2 (6 bases). This CDR3 has 15 amino acids. Trimming took off 10 bases at V and 4 bases at J, with 22 bases between the two ends. CDR1 is SGHNT, CDR2 YYREEE, per germline (reference sequence). CDR3 sequence reads: CAVPTVEGRADTQYF. CDR3 DNA sequence: TGTGCCGTTCCAACTGTGGAGGGGCGGGCAGATACGCAGTATTTT.

This clonotype was detected once. A much larger clone sits a single nucleotide away, making a read error possible. V and J are TRBV11-2 and TRBJ2-5; D is possibly TRBD2 (5 bases). The CDR3 runs 16 residues. The germline CDR1 and CDR2 sequences are SGHAT and FQNNGV. With 5 bases removed from V and 4 bases from J, the gap between germline ends came to 20 bases. The CDR3 region is CASSPVGIYGVETQYF. CDR3 coding DNA: TGTGCCAGCAGCCCCGTCGGGATCTATGGCGTAGAGACCCAGTACTTC.

This clonotype has ten or more counts. CDR3 coding DNA: TGTGCCAGCAGTGGGACTAGCGGGAGTGCAGATACGCAGTATTTT. Its translation: CASSGTSGSADTQYF. This chain connects TRBV2 to TRBJ2-3; 13 nucleotides line up with TRBD2. The V gene end was trimmed by 4 bases and the J gene end by 4 bases; junction bases not matched to a gene: 2. Germline CDR1 SNHLY, CDR2 FYNNEI. The CDR3 is made up of 15 amino acids.

This clonotype was counted a few times. This chain links TRBV3-1 with TRBJ2-1; TRBD2 is a possible D gene (6 bases). Germline values: CDR1 LGHDT, CDR2 YNNKEL (reference sequence). V lost 4 bases to trimming and J lost 10 bases, with 14 bases between them. The CDR3 covers 13 residues. The DNA for the CDR3 is TGTGCCAGCAGCCCGGCCGGGGGTAGGGAGCAGTTCTTC. This sequence encodes CASSPAGGREQFF.

This clonotype showed up many times. The V gene is TRBV30, the J gene TRBJ1-5; no definite D call. In germline, CDR1 is GTSNPN, CDR2 SVGIG (reference sequence). The V end was cut by 2 bases, the J end by 4 bases, with 9 bases between. The CDR3 consists of 13 residues. CDR3 region: CAWSLGSNQPQHF. As DNA, the CDR3 is TGTGCCTGGAGTCTCGGGAGTAATCAGCCCCAGCATTTT.

This clonotype was seen a handful of times. The V and J genes are TRBV12-3 or TRBV12-4 and TRBJ1-2; TRBD1 is a possible D gene (6 bases). The CDR3 has 13 residues. V lost 5 bases, J lost 8 bases, and 15 bases lay in between. For the CDR3, the DNA is TGTGCCAGCAGTGCCACCGGACAGCTCGGCTACACCTTC. Residues: CASSATGQLGYTF.

The chain employs TRBV5-4 and TRBJ2-3, with 15 bases lining up with TRBD2. With 5 bases clipped from V and 1 base from J, the junction kept 5 bases outside the gene matches. Germline assignment: CDR1 SGHNT and CDR2 YYREEE (reference sequence). CDR3 length equals 17 residues. The CDR3 spells CASSSGLAGGRTDTQYF. Here the CDR3 DNA reads TGTGCCAGCAGTTCTGGACTAGCGGGAGGGCGCACAGATACGCAGTATTTT. The full variable domain, completed using reference TRBV5-4 and TRBJ2-3, is ETGVTQSPTHLIKTRGQQVTLRCSSQSGHNTVSWYQQALGQGPQFIFQYYREEENGRGNFPPRFSGLQFPNYSSELNVNALELDDSALYLCASSSGLAGGRTDTQYFGPGTRLTVL.

This clonotype has only a few counts. The rearrangement uses TRBV3-1 and TRBJ2-1; D is possibly TRBD2 (6 bases). CDR1 and CDR2 from the germline V gene are LGHDT and YNNKEL (reference sequence). V lost 4 bases to trimming and J lost 10 bases, with 14 bases between them. The CDR3 length is 13 residues. CDR3 residues: CASSPWDSGEQFF. CDR3 bases: TGTGCCAGCAGCCCTTGGGACTCGGGAGAGCAGTTCTTC.

At least ten counts were recorded for this clonotype. J is TRBJ1-6 and V is TRBV2; D remains ambiguous. The CDR3 has 17 residues. Germline-derived CDR1 and CDR2 are SNHLY and FYNNEI. V lost 7 bases to trimming and J lost 5 bases, with 21 bases between them. The CDR3 DNA reads TGTGCCAGCACCCAGATAGCCAGCCCAAGTAATAATTCACCCCTCCACTTT. Translation: CASTQIASPSNNSPLHF.

This clonotype occurred a few times. V and J are TRBV29-1 and TRBJ2-2; 9 bases are shared with TRBD2. Germline V CDR1 and CDR2: SQVTM, ANQGSEA. The CDR3 contains 16 residues. V shed 5 bases, J shed 6 bases, and the junction held 13 bases outside the gene matches. This CDR3 is CSVSLAGPYRPGELFF. CDR3 nucleotide sequence: TGCAGCGTTTCGCTAGCGGGACCCTACCGTCCCGGGGAGCTGTTTTTT.